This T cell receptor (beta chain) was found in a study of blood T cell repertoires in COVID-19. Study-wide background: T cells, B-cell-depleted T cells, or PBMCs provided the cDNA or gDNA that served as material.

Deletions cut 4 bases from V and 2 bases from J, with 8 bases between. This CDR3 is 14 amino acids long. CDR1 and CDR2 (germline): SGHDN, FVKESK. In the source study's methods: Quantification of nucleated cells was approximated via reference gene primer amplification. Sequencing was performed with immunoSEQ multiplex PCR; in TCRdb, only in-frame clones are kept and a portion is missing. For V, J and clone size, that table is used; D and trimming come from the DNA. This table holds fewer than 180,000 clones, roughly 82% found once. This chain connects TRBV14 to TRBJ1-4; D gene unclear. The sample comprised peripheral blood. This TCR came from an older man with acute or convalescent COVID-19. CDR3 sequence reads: CASSPRLTNEKLFF. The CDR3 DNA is TGTGCCAGCAGCCCCCGTTTGACTAATGAAAAACTGTTTTTT.